This is a list of T cell receptor beta chains from one sample in a study of cytomegalovirus exposure and HLA in healthy donors. The data were produced by immunoSEQ multiplex PCR, yet TCRdb's version contains in-frame clones alone and is incomplete. This table holds more than 95,000 clones, less than 85% found once. Sequenced material: PBMCs. The receptors were sampled from a female donor in good health and CMV-seronegative. The CDR3 runs from the conserved cysteine through the conserved F or W. The D gene is left open where the match is weak. A clone size is listed for some rows: how often the clone was seen (once, few, many), or a class if it is expanded.

>TRBJ2-5|NA|TRBV19|NA
CASSMGVSTGAETQYF
TGTGCCAGTAGTATGGGCGTATCGACAGGCGCGGAGACCCAGTACTTC
>TRBJ1-2|TRBD1|TRBV27|NA
CASSPTTGGYGYTF
TGTGCCAGCAGTCCCACGACAGGGGGCTATGGCTACACCTTC
>TRBJ1-5|TRBD1|TRBV6-1|NA
CASSVGQRGNQPQHF
TGTGCCAGCAGTGTGGGACAGAGGGGCAATCAGCCCCAGCATTTT
>TRBJ2-7|NA|TRBV6-1|few
CASSVGASGSYEQYF
TGTGCCAGCAGTGTGGGGGCTAGCGGTTCCTACGAGCAGTACTTC
>TRBJ2-1|NA|TRBV5-1|once
CASSSTSNEQFF
TGCGCCAGCAGCTCGACTAGCAATGAGCAGTTCTTC
>TRBJ2-4|NA|TRBV6-6|NA
CASSPQGPVAKNIQYF
TGTGCCAGCAGCCCCCAGGGGCCGGTGGCCAAAAACATTCAGTACTTC
>TRBJ2-1|NA|TRBV21-1|NA
CASSLKARTSGYNEQFF
TGTGCCAGCAGCCTAAAGGCCCGGACTAGCGGATACAATGAGCAGTTCTTC
>TRBJ2-7|NA|TRBV21-1|NA
CASSKTSGGLLYSYEQYF
TGTGCCAGCAGCAAGACTAGCGGGGGGCTTCTTTACTCCTACGAGCAGTACTTC
>TRBJ2-2|NA|TRBV5-1|NA
CASSPLLGQNTGELFF
TGCGCCAGCAGCCCCCTATTAGGACAGAACACCGGGGAGCTGTTTTTT
>TRBJ1-1|TRBD1|TRBV11-2|NA
CASRPDRVSGEAFF
TGTGCCAGCAGACCAGACAGGGTGTCTGGAGAAGCTTTCTTT
>TRBJ1-5|NA|TRBV19|once
CASSIGRRGSYSNQPQHF
TGTGCCAGTAGTATAGGTCGGCGGGGGAGTTATAGCAATCAGCCCCAGCATTTT
>TRBJ2-2|TRBD2|TRBV7-6|NA
CASSSGLAGGFGELFF
TGTGCCAGCAGCTCGGGACTAGCGGGAGGGTTCGGGGAGCTGTTTTTT
>TRBJ1-2|NA|TRBV20-1|NA
CSAIRSGYTF
TGCAGTGCTATAAGGAGTGGCTACACCTTC
>TRBJ2-3|NA|TRBV10-3|NA
CAISEQAGSTDTQYF
TGTGCCATCAGTGAACAAGCGGGCTCCACAGATACGCAGTATTTT
>TRBJ2-7|NA|TRBV5-1|NA
CASSLGAGMNYEQYF
TGCGCCAGCAGCTTGGGGGCGGGAATGAACTACGAGCAGTACTTC
>TRBJ2-1|TRBD2|TRBV7-9|NA
CASSVTSGRAYEQFF
TGTGCCAGCAGCGTGACTAGCGGGAGGGCCTATGAGCAGTTCTTC
>TRBJ2-7|TRBD2|TRBV7-8|NA
CASSPGSSGAYEQYF
TGTGCCAGCAGCCCCGGGTCTAGCGGGGCCTACGAGCAGTACTTC
>TRBJ2-1|NA|TRBV29-1|NA
CSVLPGGRTNEQFF
TGCAGCGTGCTACCAGGGGGGAGAACCAATGAGCAGTTCTTC
>TRBJ1-2|TRBD1|TRBV5-1|NA
CASSWGTGGWGYTF
TGCGCCAGCAGCTGGGGGACAGGGGGCTGGGGCTACACCTTC
>TRBJ1-2|TRBD1|TRBV18|NA
CASSLDRVRGGYTF
TGTGCCAGCTCACTGGACAGGGTCAGAGGTGGCTACACCTTC
>TRBJ2-1|TRBD2|TRBV19|once
CASSISGGANEQFF
TGTGCCAGTAGTATTAGCGGGGGAGCAAATGAGCAGTTCTTC
>TRBJ2-7|NA|TRBV27|NA
CASSLRFQGRGEQYF
TGTGCCAGCAGTTTAAGGTTCCAGGGGAGGGGGGAGCAGTACTTC